This T cell receptor (beta chain) was captured by sequencing in a study of control samples from healthy donors and cancer patients. V was cut by 3 bases and J by 7 bases, with 15 bases left in between. From germline, CDR1 is MGHDK and CDR2 SYGVNS. The CDR3 contains 15 residues. Profiling relied on immunoSEQ multiplex PCR, and the TCRdb table lists in-frame clones only, not all of them. The repertoire has just over 50,000 clones, about nine tenths of them found once; the top ten carry roughly 43%. The specimen was PBMCs. The chain joins TRBV25-1 to TRBJ1-4, with a tentative D call TRBD1 (6 bases). This receptor was obtained from a man aged 45-60 years with head and neck cancer. In nucleotides, the CDR3 is TGTGCCAGCAGTGATCCACAGGGTGTGGGTGAAAAACTGTTTTTT. As protein: CASSDPQGVGEKLFF.